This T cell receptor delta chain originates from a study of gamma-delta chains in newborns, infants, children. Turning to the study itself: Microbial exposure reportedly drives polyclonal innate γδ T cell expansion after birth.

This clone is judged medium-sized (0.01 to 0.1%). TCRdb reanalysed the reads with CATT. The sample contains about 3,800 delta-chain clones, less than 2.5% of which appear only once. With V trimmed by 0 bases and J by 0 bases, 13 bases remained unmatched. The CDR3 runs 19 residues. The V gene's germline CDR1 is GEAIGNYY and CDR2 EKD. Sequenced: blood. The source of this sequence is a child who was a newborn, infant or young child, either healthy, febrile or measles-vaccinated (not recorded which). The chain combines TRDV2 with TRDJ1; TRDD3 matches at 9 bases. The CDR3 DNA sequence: TGTGCCTGTGACACCGTCAGGGGTACTGGGGGAGACTACACCGATAAACTCATCTTT. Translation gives CACDTVRGTGGDYTDKLIF.